The rows below give T cell receptor beta chains drawn from one sample of a study of T cells in tuberculosis. Repertoires were generated with immunoSEQ multiplex PCR, while TCRdb's copy carries only in-frame clones and drops some. The sample lists 40,000 or so clones; approximately 93% were seen once. The sequencing here drew on PBMCs, taken at tuberculosis diagnosis. The receptors derive from an adult with tuberculosis. The CDR3 runs from the conserved cysteine through the conserved F or W. The order of the fields is V gene, J gene, D gene, CDR3 length, clone size, CDR3 DNA, CDR3 protein. The D gene is left open where the match is weak. Some rows have no size entry. The others give once, few or many, or a class for an expanded clone.

V: TRBV9
J: TRBJ2-4
D: NA
length: 15
size: few
DNA: TGTGCCAGCAGTCCCGAGGGACAATTTAAAAACATTCAGTACTTC
CDR3: CASSPEGQFKNIQYF

V: TRBV30
J: TRBJ2-3
D: NA
length: 15
size: NA
DNA: TGTGCCTGGGGGGGGACGTCCCCTAGCACAGATACGCAGTATTTT
CDR3: CAWGGTSPSTDTQYF

V: TRBV28
J: TRBJ1-3
D: TRBD1
length: 17
size: NA
DNA: TGTGCCAGCAGTTTTAGGGACAGGGGGAACTCTGGAAACACCATATATTTT
CDR3: CASSFRDRGNSGNTIYF

V: TRBV21-1
J: TRBJ1-6
D: NA
length: 17
size: NA
DNA: TGTGCCAGCAGCAAAAGCGGACAGGGATTCCATAATTCACCCCTCCACTTT
CDR3: CASSKSGQGFHNSPLHF

V: TRBV2
J: TRBJ2-6
D: NA
length: 17
size: NA
DNA: TGTGCCAGCAGTGAAAGCGGCCAGTACTCTGGGGCCAACGTCCTGACTTTC
CDR3: CASSESGQYSGANVLTF

V: TRBV5-1
J: TRBJ2-1
D: TRBD1
length: 16
size: NA
DNA: TGCGCCAGCAACACGTATACAGGGGGCTCCTACAATGAGCAGTTCTTC
CDR3: CASNTYTGGSYNEQFF

V: TRBV4-1
J: TRBJ1-4
D: NA
length: 15
size: NA
DNA: TGCGCCAGCAGCCAAGAGATCTGGGGGCAGGAGAAACTGTTTTTT
CDR3: CASSQEIWGQEKLFF

V: TRBV2
J: TRBJ2-3
D: TRBD2
length: 14
size: NA
DNA: TGTGCCAGCAGTGAGGGGACTAGCGCAGATACGCAGTATTTT
CDR3: CASSEGTSADTQYF

V: TRBV28
J: TRBJ2-7
D: TRBD1
length: 13
size: NA
DNA: TGTGCCAGTGAACCGGGACAGAGCTACGAGCAGTACTTC
CDR3: CASEPGQSYEQYF

V: TRBV6-5
J: TRBJ1-5
D: TRBD1
length: 14
size: NA
DNA: TGTGCCAGCAGGCCACAGGGGATCGATCAGCCCCAGCATTTT
CDR3: CASRPQGIDQPQHF

V: TRBV13
J: TRBJ1-1
D: NA
length: 14
size: NA
DNA: TGTGCCAGCAGCTTAAGGGGGTTGAACACTGAAGCTTTCTTT
CDR3: CASSLRGLNTEAFF

V: TRBV6-5
J: TRBJ2-1
D: NA
length: 14
size: NA
DNA: TGTGCCAGCAGTGAGGGCCTACCCTACAATGAGCAGTTCTTC
CDR3: CASSEGLPYNEQFF

V: TRBV18
J: TRBJ1-3
D: NA
length: 16
size: NA
DNA: TGTGCCAGCTCAATTACATGGGAGCTCTCTGGAAACACCATATATTTT
CDR3: CASSITWELSGNTIYF

V: TRBV19
J: TRBJ1-4
D: TRBD1
length: 13
size: NA
DNA: TGTGCCAGCAGACAGGGACTTGGTGAAAAACTGTTTTTT
CDR3: CASRQGLGEKLFF

V: TRBV9
J: TRBJ2-1
D: NA
length: 15
size: NA
DNA: TGTGCCAGCAGCGTATTATCGCAGGGGTTGGGGGAGCAGTTCTTC
CDR3: CASSVLSQGLGEQFF

V: TRBV30
J: TRBJ2-5
D: NA
length: 13
size: NA
DNA: TGTGCCTGGAGTGGGACAGTCGGGGAGACCCAGTACTTC
CDR3: CAWSGTVGETQYF

V: TRBV27
J: TRBJ1-2
D: NA
length: 13
size: NA
DNA: TGTGCCAGCGGTCTAAGGAGGGGAGACGGCTACACCTTC
CDR3: CASGLRRGDGYTF

V: TRBV28
J: TRBJ1-6
D: TRBD1
length: 16
size: NA
DNA: TGTGCCAGCAGCCCCCGACAGGGCGCCTATAATTCACCCCTCCACTTT
CDR3: CASSPRQGAYNSPLHF

V: TRBV5-1
J: TRBJ1-4
D: NA
length: 14
size: NA
DNA: TGCGCCAGCAGCCGTTCTTTCGCTAATGAAAAACTGTTTTTT
CDR3: CASSRSFANEKLFF

V: TRBV25-1
J: TRBJ1-2
D: NA
length: 14
size: NA
DNA: TGTGCCAGCAGTGAATGGGGGCGCACCCATGGCTACACCTTC
CDR3: CASSEWGRTHGYTF

V: TRBV10-2
J: TRBJ1-4
D: NA
length: 16
size: NA
DNA: TGCGCCAGCAGTGAGGCTTACGCGCCTGCGCGTGAAAAACTGTTTTTT
CDR3: CASSEAYAPAREKLFF

V: TRBV4-1
J: TRBJ1-2
D: NA
length: 18
size: NA
DNA: TGCGCCAGCAGCCAAGTCGGGAACCGAGGATCGGGTAGCGGGGGCTACACCTTC
CDR3: CASSQVGNRGSGSGGYTF

V: TRBV28
J: TRBJ2-7
D: TRBD1
length: 13
size: NA
DNA: TGTGCCGTCAGAAAGGACAGGTACGGCGAGCAGTACTTC
CDR3: CAVRKDRYGEQYF

V: TRBV10-1
J: TRBJ2-1
D: NA
length: 13
size: NA
DNA: TGCGCCAGCAGGGGGCAGGGGCTGAATGAGCAGTTCTTC
CDR3: CASRGQGLNEQFF

V: TRBV9
J: TRBJ1-1
D: NA
length: 17
size: NA
DNA: TGTGCCAGCAGCGCGGAAGTCGGTCGAGGAAGAGACACTGAAGCTTTCTTT
CDR3: CASSAEVGRGRDTEAFF

V: TRBV5-3
J: TRBJ1-1
D: NA
length: 11
size: NA
DNA: TGTGCCAGAAGCACAGGGCCTGAAGCTTTCTTT
CDR3: CARSTGPEAFF

V: TRBV10-3
J: TRBJ2-3
D: TRBD2
length: 17
size: NA
DNA: TGTGCCATCAGTGAGTCGAATAGCGGGGCTAGCACAGATACGCAGTATTTT
CDR3: CAISESNSGASTDTQYF

V: TRBV10-2
J: TRBJ2-1
D: TRBD1
length: 18
size: once
DNA: TGCGCCAGCAGTGAGCGACAGGGGCGAACACCTACTTACAATGAGCAGTTCTTC
CDR3: CASSERQGRTPTYNEQFF

V: TRBV7-2
J: TRBJ1-1
D: NA
length: 14
size: NA
DNA: TGTGCCAGCAGCTTAGGACAGCTAAACACTGAAGCTTTCTTT
CDR3: CASSLGQLNTEAFF

V: TRBV5-1
J: TRBJ1-1
D: TRBD1
length: 15
size: NA
DNA: TGCGCCAGCAGCCCCGGGACAGCGGTCCCCACTGAAGCTTTCTTT
CDR3: CASSPGTAVPTEAFF

V: TRBV6-6
J: TRBJ1-2
D: NA
length: 13
size: NA
DNA: TGTGCCAGCAGTACAACAGAGAATTATGGCTACACCTTC
CDR3: CASSTTENYGYTF

V: TRBV5-6
J: TRBJ1-1
D: NA
length: 15
size: NA
DNA: TGTGCCAGCAGCTTGGGGCGGCAGGGTAGAACTGAAGCTTTCTTT
CDR3: CASSLGRQGRTEAFF

V: TRBV27
J: TRBJ1-2
D: NA
length: 14
size: NA
DNA: TGTGCCAGCAGTTTATCCCCATCCAACTATGGCTACACCTTC
CDR3: CASSLSPSNYGYTF

V: TRBV27
J: TRBJ1-6
D: NA
length: 15
size: NA
DNA: TGTGCCAGCAGTGGAGACAGGTCCGTAGGCTCACCCCTCCACTTT
CDR3: CASSGDRSVGSPLHF

V: TRBV6-5
J: TRBJ1-1
D: NA
length: 14
size: NA
DNA: TGTGCCAGCAGTTACCCGGGGGGGAACACTGAAGCTTTCTTT
CDR3: CASSYPGGNTEAFF

V: TRBV25-1
J: TRBJ1-2
D: TRBD1
length: 13
size: NA
DNA: TGTGCCAGCACTACAGGGGGCATCTATGGCTACACCTTC
CDR3: CASTTGGIYGYTF

V: TRBV9
J: TRBJ2-2
D: TRBD2
length: 17
size: NA
DNA: TGTGCCAGCAGCGTAGAACTAGCGGTGCGCTACGCCGGGGAGCTGTTTTTT
CDR3: CASSVELAVRYAGELFF

V: TRBV5-5
J: TRBJ1-1
D: NA
length: 16
size: NA
DNA: TGTGCCAGCAGCTTTGTTCCGCAGACAGGAAACACTGAAGCTTTCTTT
CDR3: CASSFVPQTGNTEAFF

V: TRBV5-6
J: TRBJ2-5
D: NA
length: 15
size: NA
DNA: TGTGCCAGCAGCCGGACGCAGGGGCTGATGGAGACCCAGTACTTC
CDR3: CASSRTQGLMETQYF

V: TRBV5-6
J: TRBJ1-5
D: TRBD1
length: 14
size: NA
DNA: TGTGCCAGCAGTATACGACAGGGGAATCAGCCCCAGCATTTT
CDR3: CASSIRQGNQPQHF

V: TRBV11-2
J: TRBJ2-6
D: TRBD1
length: 16
size: NA
DNA: TGTGCCAGCAGCCCTAGACAGGGCAAAGGGGCCAACGTCCTGACTTTC
CDR3: CASSPRQGKGANVLTF

V: TRBV10-3
J: TRBJ2-7
D: NA
length: 17
size: once
DNA: TGTGCCATCAGTGAGCCTCCCTTGGTGGCGGGCCCTGGAGAGCAGTACTTC
CDR3: CAISEPPLVAGPGEQYF

V: TRBV7-9
J: TRBJ2-2
D: NA
length: 14
size: NA
DNA: TGTGCCAGCAGCGCTGACTGGAACACCGGGGAGCTGTTTTTT
CDR3: CASSADWNTGELFF